The next 21 T cell receptor beta chains were all read from a single sample in a study of molecular identifiers for immune sequencing clone quantification. TCRdb independently ran MiXCR on the PCR reads; one entry per CDR3 protein. The data show about 500,000 distinct CDR3 sequences, with 20% to 25% seen just once and about 0.8% held by the top ten. The specimen was naive CD8+ T cells from blood, with Jurkat cell RNA spiked in. Subset: FACS-sorted CD8+CD4-CCR7+CD45RA+ naive T cells. These receptors were taken from a human donor in good health. Some libraries in this study had Jurkat cell RNA spiked in.

The chain links TRBV7-3 to TRBJ2-3; 12 bases line up with TRBD2. V shed 5 bases, J shed 6 bases, and the junction held 9 bases outside the gene matches. Per germline, CDR1 SGHTA and CDR2 FQGTGA. The CDR3 loop spans 16 amino acids. The CDR3 coding sequence is TGTGCCAGCAGCCCGGGACTAGCGGGTCTCGGGGATACGCAGTATTTT. This encodes CASSPGLAGLGDTQYF.

About this clonotype itself: A much larger clone lies a single base off, so this may be a read error. The chain couples TRBV18 to TRBJ1-1; D is undetermined. This CDR3 is 18 amino acids long. CDR1 and CDR2 (germline): KGHSH, LQKENI. This CDR3 is CASSPRGQATIMNTEVFF. In nucleotides, the CDR3 is TGTGCCAGCTCACCACGAGGTCAGGCTACCATTATGAACACTGAAGTTTTCTTT.

In the case of this clonotype: A junction boundary mismatches the germline segment, possibly from a read error. The CDR3 sequence is CSVAVETAKMNAEAFF. CDR3 nucleotides: TGCAGCGTTGCGGTGGAGACAGCAAAGATGAACGCTGAAGCTTTCTTT. The chain couples TRBV29-1 to TRBJ1-1; tentatively, D is TRBD1 (5 bases). The length of the CDR3 is 16 residues. CDR1 and CDR2 from the germline V gene are SQVTM and ANQGSEA.

The gene calls are TRBV5-1 and TRBJ2-7; maybe TRBD2 (5 bases). Germline assignment: CDR1 SGHRS and CDR2 YFSETQ. The CDR3 is made up of 16 amino acids. Trimming took off 4 bases at V and 2 bases at J, with 19 bases between the two ends. The CDR3 protein is CASSEDTTSSTYEQYF. CDR3 sequence (DNA): TGCGCCAGCAGCGAGGATACCACTAGTTCTACCTACGAGCAGTACTTC.

The V gene is TRBV4-1, the J gene TRBJ2-7; D possibly corresponds to TRBD2 (6 bases). Between the trimmed V and J ends, which lost 3 bases and 3 bases, there was a span of 9 bases. This CDR3 has 13 amino acids. Looked up from germline, CDR1 is MGHRA and CDR2 is YSYEKL. CDR3 coding DNA: TGCGCCAGCAGCCACGGAGGGGACTACGAGCAGTACTTC. This codes for CASSHGGDYEQYF.

This clonotype was detected only once. A much larger clonotype is one base distant, so this may be a read error. As the CDR3 is not closed by the conserved phenylalanine or tryptophan, this likely results from a read error. In DNA, the CDR3 is TGCGCCAGCAGCCAAGATACGGGGGTCGTAAACACTGAAGCTTTCCTT. It translates to CASSQDTGVVNTEAFL. This sequence joins TRBV4-3 and TRBJ1-1; TRBD1 is a possible D gene (5 bases). The CDR3 is 16 amino acids. CDR1 LGHNA and CDR2 YSLEER come from the germline V gene. Between the trimmed V and J ends, which lost 0 bases and 2 bases, there was a span of 13 bases.

Only a few counts were recorded for this clonotype. V gene TRBV4-2 combines with J gene TRBJ2-1, with D tentatively TRBD2 (6 bases). This CDR3 region has 12 residues. The V end lost 1 base, the J end lost 16 bases, and 14 bases lay between the germline ends. CDR1 is LGHNA and CDR2 is YNFKEQ in the germline V gene. CDR3 nucleotides: TGTGCCAGCAGCCAAGGAGGGGACTTCTCTTTCTTC. Encoded protein: CASSQGGDFSFF.

This chain connects TRBV27 to TRBJ2-7; TRBD1 agrees at 11 bases. The ends lost 0 bases at V and 7 bases at J; junction bases unmatched: 2. The CDR3 has 14 amino acids. The germline V gene encodes CDR1 MNHEY and CDR2 SMNVEV (reference sequence). The CDR3 sequence is CASSLSGTGGEQYF. The CDR3 bases are TGTGCCAGCAGTTTATCGGGGACAGGGGGTGAGCAGTACTTC.

As regards this clonotype: The junction does not match germline at one end; this may be a read error. The rearrangement links TRBV19 to TRBJ2-7; TRBD2 agrees at 9 bases. The CDR3 covers 17 residues. Germline lookup yields CDR1 LNHDA and CDR2 SQIVND (reference sequence). The CDR3 nucleotides read TGTGCCAGTAGTATGGTGACTAGCGGAGCGAGTATCGACGAGCAGTGCTTC. This sequence encodes CASSMVTSGASIDEQCF.

In the case of this clonotype: Since a much larger clone is just one base distant, this may be a read error. The chain joins TRBV2 to TRBJ1-2; D not resolved. Looked up from germline, CDR1 is SNHLY and CDR2 is FYNNEI. The CDR3 spans 15 residues. CDR3 sequence (DNA): TGTGCCAGCAGTGAAAACGGAAAAGCTAACTATGGCTGCACCTTC. Translating it yields CASSENGKANYGCTF.

The chain combines TRBV12-3 or TRBV12-4 with TRBJ1-1; the D is unclear. This CDR3 has 14 residues. V was trimmed by 6 bases and J by 7 bases, leaving 18 bases between them. The CDR3 sequence: CASSRMGGRNEAFF. CDR3 nucleotide sequence: TGTGCCAGCAGCCGCATGGGCGGACGGAATGAAGCTTTCTTT.

The chain carries TRBV4-1 and TRBJ1-1; D call uncertain. V was cut by 0 bases and J by 1 base, with 9 bases left in between. The CDR3 covers 15 residues. Germline-derived CDR1 and CDR2 are MGHRA and YSYEKL. CDR3 sequence reads: CASSQDATWNTEAFF. The CDR3 DNA follows: TGCGCCAGCAGCCAAGATGCGACCTGGAACACTGAAGCTTTCTTT.

V and J are TRBV20-1 and TRBJ2-2; 9 bases are a match to TRBD1. This CDR3 region has 16 residues. Germline V gives CDR1 DFQATT, CDR2 SNEGSKA (reference sequence). Unmatched junction bases numbered 5, after V lost 0 bases and J lost 3 bases. The CDR3 nucleotides read TGCAGTGCTAGAGATCGTGGGACAGGGCACACCGGGGAGCTGTTTTTT. It specifies CSARDRGTGHTGELFF.

This clonotype was detected a few times. The chain joins TRBV2 to TRBJ1-5; D is unresolved. V lost 4 bases and J 1 base, leaving 14 bases between the germline ends. Germline V gene sequence: CDR1 SNHLY, CDR2 FYNNEI. This CDR3 region has 16 residues. The CDR3 DNA is TGTGCCAGCAGTGTCCTCCGCTTAGGGAGCAATCAGCCCCAGCATTTT. The encoded protein is CASSVLRLGSNQPQHF.

Many counts were recorded for this clonotype. This chain uses TRBV30 with TRBJ2-1; TRBD2 might be the D (5 bases). This CDR3 has 16 residues. V was shortened by 0 bases and J by 0 bases, with 12 bases between the two germline ends. Germline assignment: CDR1 GTSNPN and CDR2 SVGIG (reference sequence). Written as DNA, the CDR3 is TGTGCCTGGAGTGTAGGTGGACGGGGCTCCTACAATGAGCAGTTCTTC. This sequence encodes CAWSVGGRGSYNEQFF.

As for this clonotype: A much larger clone differs by one base, so this may be a read error. The rearrangement uses TRBV6-2 or TRBV6-3 and TRBJ2-1; D gene ambiguous. This CDR3 region has 11 residues. Germline CDR1 and CDR2: MNHEY and SVGEGT. CDR3 sequence: CANSYGGPQFF. CDR3 nucleotide sequence: TGTGCCAACAGTTACGGCGGCCCGCAGTTCTTC.

This clonotype was seen at least ten times. The V and J genes are TRBV18 and TRBJ2-1; TRBD2 might be the D (6 bases). CDR3 length: 16 residues. Germline-derived CDR1 and CDR2 are KGHSH and LQKENI. With 0 bases removed from V and 0 bases from J, the gap between germline ends came to 9 bases. CDR3 in DNA: TGTGCCAGCTCACCACCGGAGGGCAGCTCCTACAATGAGCAGTTCTTC. The encoded protein is CASSPPEGSSYNEQFF. Full variable domain (remainder filled in from reference TRBV18 and TRBJ2-1): NAGVMQNPRHLVRRRGQEARLRCSPMKGHSHVYWYRQLPEEGLKFMVYLQKENIIDESGMPKERFSAEFPKEGPSILRIQQVVRGDSAAYFCASSPPEGSSYNEQFFGPGTRLTVL.

Ten or more counts support this clonotype. The chain uses TRBV28 and TRBJ1-1; 8 positions match TRBD1. With V trimmed by 10 bases and J by 5 bases, 6 bases remained unmatched. There are 12 residues in the CDR3. Germline-derived CDR1 and CDR2 are MDHEN and SYDVKM. CDR3 coding DNA: TGTGCCACTGCGACAGGGGATACTGAAGCTTTCTTT. Its protein is CATATGDTEAFF.

This clonotype has a handful of counts. The junction departs from germline at one end; a sequencing error may be responsible. The gene calls are TRBV4-2 and TRBJ1-2; D ambiguous. Germline V gives CDR1 LGHNA, CDR2 YNFKEQ. The CDR3 sequence is 14 residues long. The CDR3 sequence: CASSQDAGSYGYTF. The CDR3 DNA is TGTGCCAGCAGCCAAGATGCGGGCTCCTATGGCTATACCTTC.

This clonotype was detected ten times or more. The chain recombines TRBV4-1 with TRBJ2-1, with D possibly called TRBD1 or TRBD2 (6 bases each). This CDR3 is built from 14 residues. Trimming removed 1 base from V and 7 bases from J, with 11 bases in between. Germline CDR1 reads MGHRA; CDR2 reads YSYEKL. The CDR3 bases are TGCGCCAGCAGCCAAGCGCCGGGGGCGAATGAGCAGTTCTTC. Translated: CASSQAPGANEQFF.

This clonotype was counted a few times. This chain joins TRBV9 and TRBJ1-4; D not certain. The CDR3 consists of 13 residues. In germline, CDR1 is SGDLS, CDR2 YYNGEE. V gave up 0 bases and J gave up 4 bases, with 4 bases separating them. CDR3 coding DNA: TGTGCCAGCAGCGTAGGGAGTAATGAAAAACTGTTTTTT. As protein: CASSVGSNEKLFF.